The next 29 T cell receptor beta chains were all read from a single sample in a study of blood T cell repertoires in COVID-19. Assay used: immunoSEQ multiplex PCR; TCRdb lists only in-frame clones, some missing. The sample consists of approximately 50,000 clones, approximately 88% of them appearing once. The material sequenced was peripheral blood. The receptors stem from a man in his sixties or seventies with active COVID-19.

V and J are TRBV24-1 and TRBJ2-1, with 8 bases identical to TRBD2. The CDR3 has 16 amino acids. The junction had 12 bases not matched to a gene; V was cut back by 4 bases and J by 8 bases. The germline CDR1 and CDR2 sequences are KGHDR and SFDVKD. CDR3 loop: CATSEPVAGNFDEQFF. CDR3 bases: TGTGCCACCAGTGAACCTGTAGCGGGAAATTTCGATGAGCAGTTCTTC.

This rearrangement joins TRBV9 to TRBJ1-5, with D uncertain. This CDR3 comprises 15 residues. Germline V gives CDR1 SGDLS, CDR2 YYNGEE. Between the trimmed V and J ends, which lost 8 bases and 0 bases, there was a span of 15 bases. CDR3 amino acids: CASGLGRNSNQPQHF. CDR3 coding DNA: TGTGCCAGTGGACTGGGTCGGAATAGCAATCAGCCCCAGCATTTT.

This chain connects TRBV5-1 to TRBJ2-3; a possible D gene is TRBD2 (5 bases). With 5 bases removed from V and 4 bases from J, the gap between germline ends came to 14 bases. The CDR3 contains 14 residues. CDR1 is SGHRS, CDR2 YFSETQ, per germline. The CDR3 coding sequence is TGCGCCAGCAGACTAGACCCGGGGTCAGATACGCAGTATTTT. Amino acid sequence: CASRLDPGSDTQYF. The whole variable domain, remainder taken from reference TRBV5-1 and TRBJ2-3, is KAGVTQTPRYLIKTRGQQVTLSCSPISGHRSVSWYQQTPGQGLQFLFEYFSETQRNKGNFPGRFSGRQFSNSRSEMNVSTLELGDSALYLCASRLDPGSDTQYFGPGTRLTVL.

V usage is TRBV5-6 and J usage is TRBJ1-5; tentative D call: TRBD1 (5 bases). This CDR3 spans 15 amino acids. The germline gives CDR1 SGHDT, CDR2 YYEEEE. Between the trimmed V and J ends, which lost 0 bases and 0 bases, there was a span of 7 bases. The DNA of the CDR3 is TGTGCCAGCAGCTTGGTAGGGGCTAGCAATCAGCCCCAGCATTTT. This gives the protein CASSLVGASNQPQHF.

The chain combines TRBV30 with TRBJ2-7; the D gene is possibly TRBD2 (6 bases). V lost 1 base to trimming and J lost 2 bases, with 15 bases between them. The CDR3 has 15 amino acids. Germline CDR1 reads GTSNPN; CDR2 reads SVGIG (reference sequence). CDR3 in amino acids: CAWSAGVASTYEQYF. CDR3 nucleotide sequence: TGTGCCTGGAGTGCGGGAGTAGCAAGTACCTACGAGCAGTACTTC.

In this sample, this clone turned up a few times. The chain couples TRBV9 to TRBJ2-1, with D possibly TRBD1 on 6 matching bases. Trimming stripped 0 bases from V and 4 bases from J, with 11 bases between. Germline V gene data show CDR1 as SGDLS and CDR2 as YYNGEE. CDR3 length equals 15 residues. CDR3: CASSVAGQTYNEQFF. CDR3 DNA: TGTGCCAGCAGCGTAGCAGGACAGACATACAATGAGCAGTTCTTC.

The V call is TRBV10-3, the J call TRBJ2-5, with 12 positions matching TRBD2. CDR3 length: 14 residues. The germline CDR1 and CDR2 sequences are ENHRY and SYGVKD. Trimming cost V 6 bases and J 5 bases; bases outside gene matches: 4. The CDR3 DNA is TGTGCCATCAGGGCTAGCGGGAGGGCTGAGACCCAGTACTTC. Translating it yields CAIRASGRAETQYF.

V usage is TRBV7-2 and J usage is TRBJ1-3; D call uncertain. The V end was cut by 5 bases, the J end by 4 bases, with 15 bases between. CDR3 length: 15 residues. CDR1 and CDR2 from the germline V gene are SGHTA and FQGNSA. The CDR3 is CASSRVRGGGNTIYF. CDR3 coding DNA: TGTGCCAGCAGCCGTGTACGGGGAGGAGGAAACACCATATATTTT.

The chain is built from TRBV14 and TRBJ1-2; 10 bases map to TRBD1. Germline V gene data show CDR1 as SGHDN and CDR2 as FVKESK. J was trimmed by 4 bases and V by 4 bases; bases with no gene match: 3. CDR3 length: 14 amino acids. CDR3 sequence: CASSRTGGGYGYTF. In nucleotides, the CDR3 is TGTGCCAGCAGCCGGACAGGGGGTGGCTATGGCTACACCTTC.

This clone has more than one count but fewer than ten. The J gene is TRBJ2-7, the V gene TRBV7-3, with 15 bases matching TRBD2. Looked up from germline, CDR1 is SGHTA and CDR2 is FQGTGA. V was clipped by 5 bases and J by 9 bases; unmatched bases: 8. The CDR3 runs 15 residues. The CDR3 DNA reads TGTGCCAGCAGCCCAAACCCGGGACTAGCGGGAGGGCAGTACTTC. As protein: CASSPNPGLAGGQYF.

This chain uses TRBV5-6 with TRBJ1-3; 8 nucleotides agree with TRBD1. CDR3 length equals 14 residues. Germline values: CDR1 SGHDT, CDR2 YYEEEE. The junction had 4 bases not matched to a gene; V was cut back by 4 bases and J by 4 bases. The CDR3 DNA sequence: TGTGCCAGCAGCGAGGACAGGGCCGGAAACACCATATATTTT. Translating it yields CASSEDRAGNTIYF.

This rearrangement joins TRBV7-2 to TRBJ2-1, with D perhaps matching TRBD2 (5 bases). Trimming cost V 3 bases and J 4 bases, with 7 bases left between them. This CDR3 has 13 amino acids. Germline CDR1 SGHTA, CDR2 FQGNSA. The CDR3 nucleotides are TGTGCCAGCAGCTTGGACTGGTACAATGAGCAGTTCTTC. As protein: CASSLDWYNEQFF. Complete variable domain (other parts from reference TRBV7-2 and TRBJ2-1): GAGVSQSPSNKVTEKGKDVELRCDPISGHTALYWYRQSLGQGLEFLIYFQGNSAPDKSGLPSDRFSAERTGGSVSTLTIQRTQQEDSAVYLCASSLDWYNEQFFGPGTRLTVL.

The CDR3 bases are TGTGCCAGCATAGGTGGGGGGACTGAAGCTTTCTTT. Translation gives CASIGGGTEAFF. The chain recombines TRBV3-1 (or the pseudogene TRBV3-2) with TRBJ1-1; weak D call: TRBD1 (5 bases). The CDR3 extends over 12 amino acids. V was shortened by 7 bases and J by 5 bases, with 11 bases between the two germline ends. Germline V gene lookup returns CDR1 LGHDT and CDR2 YNNKEL (reference sequence).

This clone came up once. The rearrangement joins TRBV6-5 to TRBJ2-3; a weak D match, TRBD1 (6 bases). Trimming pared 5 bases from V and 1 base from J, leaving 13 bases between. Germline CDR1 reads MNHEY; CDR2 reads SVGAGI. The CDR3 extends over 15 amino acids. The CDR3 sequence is CASSPSGARTDTQYF. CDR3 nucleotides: TGTGCCAGCAGTCCCTCAGGGGCCCGCACAGATACGCAGTATTTT.

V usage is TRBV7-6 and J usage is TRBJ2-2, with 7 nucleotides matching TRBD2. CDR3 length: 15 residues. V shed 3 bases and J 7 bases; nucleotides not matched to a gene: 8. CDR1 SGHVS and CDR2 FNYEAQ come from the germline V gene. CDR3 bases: TGTGCCAGCAGCTTCTCTAGCGGAGGTGACGGGGAGCTGTTTTTT. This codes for CASSFSSGGDGELFF. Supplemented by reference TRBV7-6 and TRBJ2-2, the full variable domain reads GAGVSQSPRYKVTKRGQDVALRCDPISGHVSLYWYRQALGQGPEFLTYFNYEAQQDKSGLPNDRFSAERPEGSISTLTIQRTEQRDSAMYRCASSFSSGGDGELFFGEGSRLTVL.

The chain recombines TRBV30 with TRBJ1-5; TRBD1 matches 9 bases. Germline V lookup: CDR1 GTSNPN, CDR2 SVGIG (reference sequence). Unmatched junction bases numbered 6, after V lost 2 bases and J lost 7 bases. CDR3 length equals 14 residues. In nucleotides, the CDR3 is TGTGCCTGGAGTCGGGACAGGGTACGCCAGCCCCAGCATTTT. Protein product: CAWSRDRVRQPQHF.

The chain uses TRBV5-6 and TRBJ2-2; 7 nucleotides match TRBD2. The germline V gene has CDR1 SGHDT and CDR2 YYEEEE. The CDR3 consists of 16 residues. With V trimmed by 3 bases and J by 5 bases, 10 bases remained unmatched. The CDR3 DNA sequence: TGTGCCAGCAGCTCCATTTGGACGCGGGAGACCGGGGAGCTGTTTTTT. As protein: CASSSIWTRETGELFF.

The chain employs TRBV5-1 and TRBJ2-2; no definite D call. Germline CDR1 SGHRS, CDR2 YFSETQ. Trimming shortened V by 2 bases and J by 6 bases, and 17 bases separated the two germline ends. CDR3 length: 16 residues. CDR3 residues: CASSFLPRSRAGELFF. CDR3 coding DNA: TGCGCCAGCAGCTTCCTTCCCCGGTCTCGGGCCGGGGAGCTGTTTTTT.

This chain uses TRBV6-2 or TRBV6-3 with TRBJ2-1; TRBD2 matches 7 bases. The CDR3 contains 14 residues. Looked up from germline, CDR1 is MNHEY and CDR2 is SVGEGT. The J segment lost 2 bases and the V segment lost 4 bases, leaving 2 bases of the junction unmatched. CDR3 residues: CASSSGTTYNEQFF. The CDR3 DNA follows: TGTGCCAGCAGTTCCGGGACTACCTACAATGAGCAGTTCTTC.

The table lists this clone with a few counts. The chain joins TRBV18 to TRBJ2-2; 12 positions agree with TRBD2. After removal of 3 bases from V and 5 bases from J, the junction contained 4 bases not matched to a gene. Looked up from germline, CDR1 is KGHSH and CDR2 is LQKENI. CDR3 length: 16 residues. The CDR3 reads CASSPPSGRATGELFF. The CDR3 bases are TGTGCCAGCTCACCTCCTAGCGGGAGGGCGACCGGGGAGCTGTTTTTT.

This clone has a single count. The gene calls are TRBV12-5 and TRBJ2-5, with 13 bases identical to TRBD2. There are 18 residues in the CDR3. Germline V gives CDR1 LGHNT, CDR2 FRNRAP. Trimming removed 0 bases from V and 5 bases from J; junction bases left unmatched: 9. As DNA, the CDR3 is TGTGCTAGTGGTTTGGTCAAGGGGGGACTAGCGGGACTGGAGACCCAGTACTTC. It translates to CASGLVKGGLAGLETQYF.

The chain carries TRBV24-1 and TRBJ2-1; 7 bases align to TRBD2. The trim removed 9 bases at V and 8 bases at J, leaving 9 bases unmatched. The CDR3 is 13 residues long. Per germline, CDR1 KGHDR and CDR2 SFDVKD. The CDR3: CATRGRVEDEQFF. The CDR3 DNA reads TGTGCCACCCGAGGGAGGGTTGAAGATGAGCAGTTCTTC.

CDR3 sequence: CASSPIDRSPNQPQHF. CDR3 nucleotides: TGTGCCAGTAGCCCTATTGACAGGTCCCCAAATCAGCCCCAGCATTTT. V usage is TRBV19 and J usage is TRBJ1-5; possibly TRBD1 for D (6 bases). V was clipped by 6 bases and J by 4 bases, with 19 bases between them. This CDR3 spans 16 amino acids. The germline gives CDR1 LNHDA, CDR2 SQIVND (reference sequence).

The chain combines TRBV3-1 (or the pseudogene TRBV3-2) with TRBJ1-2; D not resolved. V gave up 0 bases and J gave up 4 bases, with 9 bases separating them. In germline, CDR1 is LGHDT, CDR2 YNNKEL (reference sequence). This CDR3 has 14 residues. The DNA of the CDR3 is TGTGCCAGCAGCCAAGAGTCCGGTATCTATGGCTACACCTTC. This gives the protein CASSQESGIYGYTF.

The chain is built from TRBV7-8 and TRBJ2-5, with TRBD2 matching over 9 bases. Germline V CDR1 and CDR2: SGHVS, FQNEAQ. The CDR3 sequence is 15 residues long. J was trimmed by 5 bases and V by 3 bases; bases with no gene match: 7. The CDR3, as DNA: TGTGCCAGCAGCTTTAGCGGGAGCCTCGGGGAGACCCAGTACTTC. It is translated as CASSFSGSLGETQYF.

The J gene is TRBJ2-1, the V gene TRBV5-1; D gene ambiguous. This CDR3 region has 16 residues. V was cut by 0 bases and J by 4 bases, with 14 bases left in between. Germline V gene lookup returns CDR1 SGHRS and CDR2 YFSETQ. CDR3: CASSLDPGSLYNEQFF. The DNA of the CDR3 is TGCGCCAGCAGCTTGGATCCAGGATCCTTGTACAATGAGCAGTTCTTC.

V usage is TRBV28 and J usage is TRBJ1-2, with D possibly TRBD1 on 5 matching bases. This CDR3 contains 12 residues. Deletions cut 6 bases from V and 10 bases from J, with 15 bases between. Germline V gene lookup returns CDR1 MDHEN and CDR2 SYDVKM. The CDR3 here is CASRESSGDYTF. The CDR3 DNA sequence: TGTGCCAGCAGGGAGTCTTCGGGGGACTACACCTTC.

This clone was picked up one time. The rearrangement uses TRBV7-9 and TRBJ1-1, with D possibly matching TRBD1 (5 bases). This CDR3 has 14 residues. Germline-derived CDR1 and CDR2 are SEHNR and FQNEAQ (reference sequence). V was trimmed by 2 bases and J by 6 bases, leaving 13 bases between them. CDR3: CASSLRGVRPEAFF. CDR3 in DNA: TGTGCCAGCAGCTTACGGGGGGTTCGACCTGAAGCTTTCTTT.

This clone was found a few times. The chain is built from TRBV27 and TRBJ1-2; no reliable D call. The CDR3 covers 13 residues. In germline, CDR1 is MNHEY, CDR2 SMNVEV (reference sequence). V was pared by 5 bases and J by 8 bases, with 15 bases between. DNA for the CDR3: TGTGCCAGCAGTCCTACGGGATTGGGGGGCTACACCTTC. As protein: CASSPTGLGGYTF.